This T cell receptor (beta chain) was retrieved from a study of T cell repertoires in cytomegalovirus infection. The overall study: Public TCR beta signature analysis indicated the presence of both CMV infection and matching HLA type.

Overall study results and limits: Cumulative public TCR beta family frequency identified CMV carriers with the relevant HLA. HLA-C-restricted CMV-specific TCR beta clonotypes prevailed in the ex vivo response.

One entry per CDR3 protein results from TCRdb running MiXCR on the reads. The sample contains 680,000 or so distinct CDR3 sequences, roughly a third of which appear only once. The germline V gene encodes CDR1 MDHEN and CDR2 SYDVKM. The V gene end was trimmed by 8 bases and the J gene end by 7 bases; junction bases not matched to a gene: 8. This CDR3 spans 15 amino acids. This clonotype was observed a handful of times. No antigen is known for it. The V and J genes are TRBV28 and TRBJ2-3, with 14 nucleotides matching TRBD2. The clonotype was recovered from a human donor in good health (CMV status not recorded). Some clones in this sample may be carry-over from other donors' samples. Sequencing was done on a sample of PBMCs. CDR3 DNA sequence: TGTGCCAGCTGGTCGGGACTAGCGGGAGTAAATACGCAGTATTTT. It specifies CASWSGLAGVNTQYF. The full variable domain, its missing parts supplied by reference TRBV28 and TRBJ2-3, is DVKVTQSSRYLVKRTGEKVFLECVQDMDHENMFWYRQDPGLGLRLIYFSYDVKMKEKGDIPEGYSVSREKKERFSLILESASTNQTSMYLCASWSGLAGVNTQYFGPGTRLTVL.